This passage covers 12 T cell receptor beta chains from one sample sequenced in a study of T cells expressing NK-cell markers. TCRdb re-analyzed the 5' RACE reads; it lists each CDR3 protein once, without DNA. The sample totals roughly 380,000 distinct CDR3 sequences. What was sequenced was blood T cells: a sorted CD56 or NKG2C T cell subset, CD4+ or CD8+ T cells, or bulk PBMC T cells (not recorded which). The receptor source for this set is a man between 18 and 69 years old in good health.

CDR3: CASSLDIRVDTQYF. The chain combines TRBV12-3 or TRBV12-4 with TRBJ2-3; the D call from TCRdb, TRBD1, cannot be confirmed without DNA. CDR3 length: 14 residues.

This sequence joins TRBV6-1 and TRBJ1-5; TCRdb proposes TRBD1, but this gene call is untestable without DNA. Germline V gives CDR1 MNHNS, CDR2 SASEGT. This CDR3 is 15 amino acids long. The CDR3 sequence: CASRTTGTSNQPQHF.

The rearrangement links TRBV5-5 to TRBJ1-2; lacking DNA, the TRBD1 call made by TCRdb goes unchecked. Germline CDR1 is SGHKS and CDR2 is YYEKEE (reference sequence). CDR3 size: 15 residues. The CDR3 here is CASSFLTGNNYGYTF.

The V gene is TRBV6-5, the J gene TRBJ1-2; no DNA is available, so the TRBD1 call from TCRdb remains unchecked. Germline V gene lookup returns CDR1 MNHEY and CDR2 SVGAGI. This CDR3 has 15 amino acids. This CDR3 reads CASSPDRGANYGYTF.

The rearrangement joins TRBV20-1 to TRBJ1-6; TCRdb indicates TRBD1, and absent DNA this call remains unverified. The germline V gene encodes CDR1 DFQATT and CDR2 SNEGSKA (reference sequence). CDR3 length: 14 amino acids. The chain's CDR3 is CSAVQGATNSPLHF.

The gene calls are TRBV5-1 and TRBJ2-1; the TCRdb call, TRBD1, lacks DNA for checking. This CDR3 contains 15 residues. CDR1 and CDR2 from the germline V gene are SGHRS and YFSETQ. CDR3 amino acids: CASSLTGTRNNEQFF.

The chain couples TRBV6-5 to TRBJ1-5; without DNA, the TCRdb call of TRBD1 cannot be checked. The CDR3 extends over 17 amino acids. Germline V gene data show CDR1 as MNHEY and CDR2 as SVGAGI. CDR3 region: CASSSLGAGYSNQPQHF.

The chain carries TRBV29-1 and TRBJ1-2; TCRdb proposes TRBD1, but this gene call is untestable without DNA. Germline lookup yields CDR1 SQVTM and CDR2 ANQGSEA. The CDR3 contains 15 residues. CDR3 sequence reads: CSVEDGGQGLGGYTF.

The chain joins TRBV6-2 or TRBV6-3 to TRBJ1-6; the D gene TCRdb calls, TRBD1, cannot be checked with no DNA. The CDR3 is made up of 18 amino acids. Germline V lookup: CDR1 MNHEY, CDR2 SVGEGT. The CDR3 region is CASSYEDRATLDNSPLHF.

CDR3 residues: CASSPTSPRSGANVLTF. The chain employs TRBV6-1 and TRBJ2-6; checking the TCRdb D call of TRBD2 is not possible without DNA. The CDR3 is made up of 17 amino acids. Germline V CDR1 and CDR2: MNHNS, SASEGT.

This CDR3 reads CASSVDRDYGYTF. The V gene is TRBV25-1, the J gene TRBJ1-2; TCRdb names TRBD1, which stays unverified in the absence of DNA. Germline loops: CDR1 MGHDK, CDR2 SYGVNS. The CDR3 contains 13 residues.

The J gene is TRBJ2-7, the V gene TRBV5-6; TCRdb reports TRBD2, a call that lacks DNA to check it against. CDR1 SGHDT and CDR2 YYEEEE come from the germline V gene. CDR3 length: 20 residues. Here the CDR3 reads CASSLAPLWRRGGNQSEQYF.